The clone carrying this TCR beta chain showed up just once. The germline CDR1 and CDR2 sequences are MDHEN and SYDVKM. The CDR3 runs 14 residues. V lost 5 bases to trimming and J lost 8 bases; unmatched junction nucleotides: 11. These data are taken from a study of blood T cell repertoires in COVID-19. Overall study: The analysed material was cDNA or gDNA that came from T cells, B-cell-depleted T cells, or PBMCs.

Measured with immunoSEQ multiplex PCR; TCRdb has only the in-frame clones, and not every one. Altogether 370,000 or so clones are present, roughly 80% being singletons, with the ten largest covering over 0.95%. The source of this sequence is a human donor with acute or convalescent COVID-19. The donor label of this sample is uncertain. The chain employs TRBV28 and TRBJ1-1, with 7 bases lining up with TRBD1. Sequencing was done on a sample of peripheral blood. The CDR3 loop is CASSPAGTANEAFF. In nucleotides, the CDR3 is TGTGCCAGCAGTCCTGCAGGGACAGCCAACGAAGCTTTCTTT.